The next 26 T cell receptor beta chains were all read from a single sample in a study of blood T cell repertoires in COVID-19. Using immunoSEQ multiplex PCR, the repertoire was profiled, and TCRdb retains in-frame clones only, with some absent. The sample lists some 300,000 clones, nearly 90% seen once, with 1% in the top ten. The sample was peripheral blood. The receptors come from a woman in her 40s with COVID-19, enrolled during active disease.

V is TRBV5-6 and J is TRBJ1-1, with 7 bases fitting TRBD1. Trimming cost V 1 base and J 4 bases; bases outside gene matches: 7. The V gene's germline CDR1 is SGHDT and CDR2 YYEEEE. The CDR3 is 15 amino acids. CDR3 DNA: TGTGCCAGCAGCTTGTCAGGGGGATTGGGCACTGAAGCTTTCTTT. Translated, it gives CASSLSGGLGTEAFF.

This clone has just a few counts. This chain uses TRBV10-1 with TRBJ1-6; TRBD1 is a possible D gene (5 bases). Germline CDR1 is WNHNN and CDR2 is SYGVQD (reference sequence). Between the trimmed V and J ends, which lost 9 bases and 1 base, there was a span of 10 bases. CDR3 length equals 14 residues. The CDR3 DNA is TGCGCCAGTCCCCCAGGGTCCTATAATTCACCCCTCCACTTT. This translates into CASPPGSYNSPLHF.

The CDR3, as DNA: TGTGCCAGCAGCCGACCCGGGACAGGGTCCCATGAGCAGTTCTTC. Protein product: CASSRPGTGSHEQFF. The V call is TRBV6-2 or TRBV6-3, the J call TRBJ2-1; 9 bases line up with TRBD1. The V gene end was trimmed by 6 bases and the J gene end by 8 bases; junction bases not matched to a gene: 11. Looked up from germline, CDR1 is MNHEY and CDR2 is SVGEGT. This CDR3 spans 15 amino acids.

The chain employs TRBV4-3 and TRBJ1-3; tentative D call: TRBD1 (6 bases). This CDR3 is 14 amino acids long. V was shortened by 0 bases and J by 4 bases, with 7 bases between the two germline ends. Germline CDR1 LGHNA, CDR2 YSLEER. Written as DNA, the CDR3 is TGCGCCAGCAGCCAAGATGGACAGGGAAACACCATATATTTT. It yields the protein CASSQDGQGNTIYF.

This clone came up a few times. V is TRBV6-5 and J is TRBJ1-2, with 8 bases identical to TRBD1. The CDR3 runs to 15 residues. With 2 bases clipped from V and 7 bases from J, the junction kept 9 bases outside the gene matches. Germline V CDR1 and CDR2: MNHEY, SVGAGI. For the CDR3, the DNA is TGTGCCAGCAGTTACAGGCAGGGGGCTTCTCGTGGCTACACCTTC. This codes for CASSYRQGASRGYTF.

This chain joins TRBV11-2 and TRBJ1-1; D unclear. The V and J ends lost 1 base and 0 bases respectively, with 15 bases between them. This CDR3 comprises 17 residues. Germline V lookup: CDR1 SGHAT, CDR2 FQNNGV. The CDR3: CASSLVVGALMNTEAFF. CDR3 nucleotide sequence: TGTGCCAGCAGCTTAGTTGTGGGAGCGCTTATGAACACTGAAGCTTTCTTT.

This rearrangement joins TRBV28 to TRBJ1-1, with D perhaps TRBD1 (6 bases). V shed 7 bases and J shed 5 bases, with 20 bases lying between them. Germline V gives CDR1 MDHEN, CDR2 SYDVKM. The CDR3 contains 15 residues. CDR3 bases: TGTGCCAGCATCCGGGGGGGGGCAGTAGGGACTGAAGCTTTCTTT. It codes for CASIRGGAVGTEAFF.

The chain is built from TRBV27 and TRBJ2-7; D not certain. Trimming took 6 bases from V and 7 from J, leaving 16 bases between them. This CDR3 region has 13 residues. The germline gives CDR1 MNHEY, CDR2 SMNVEV (reference sequence). The CDR3 region is CASRISRGSEQYF. DNA for the CDR3: TGTGCCAGCAGAATTTCTAGAGGATCTGAGCAGTACTTC.

The CDR3 DNA reads as TGTGCCAGCAGATCATGGGGCTCCCCGTCCTACGAGCAGTACTTC. This translates into CASRSWGSPSYEQYF. The gene calls are TRBV9 and TRBJ2-7; D perhaps matches TRBD1 (5 bases). CDR3 length equals 15 residues. With 5 bases removed from V and 1 base from J, the gap between germline ends came to 16 bases. The germline V gene has CDR1 SGDLS and CDR2 YYNGEE.

The genes are TRBV28 and TRBJ1-4; TRBD1 matches 9 bases. The J segment lost 5 bases and the V segment lost 4 bases, leaving 5 bases of the junction unmatched. Germline lookup yields CDR1 MDHEN and CDR2 SYDVKM. The CDR3 is 15 amino acids. This CDR3 is CASSSRDRVNEKLFF. The CDR3 bases are TGTGCCAGCAGTTCCCGGGACAGGGTAAATGAAAAACTGTTTTTT.

This chain connects TRBV27 to TRBJ1-2, with TRBD1 identical over 7 bases. The CDR3 spans 15 residues. With 5 bases clipped from V and 5 bases from J, the junction kept 11 bases outside the gene matches. Germline-derived CDR1 and CDR2 are MNHEY and SMNVEV (reference sequence). The CDR3 DNA reads as TGTGCCAGCAGTCTATACCGGACAGGATTATATGGCTACACCTTC. Its translation: CASSLYRTGLYGYTF.

V gene TRBV19 combines with J gene TRBJ1-1, with TRBD1 identical over 9 bases. Trimming at V came to 6 bases and at J to 5 bases, leaving 7 bases not matched to a gene. The CDR3 runs 14 residues. CDR1 and CDR2 from the germline V gene are LNHDA and SQIVND (reference sequence). The CDR3 loop is CASRSGQGRTEAFF. In nucleotides, the CDR3 is TGTGCCAGTAGGTCAGGACAGGGGAGGACTGAAGCTTTCTTT.

The CDR3 DNA follows: TGTGCCAGCACCCCCCACGGGACAGGGGTAATACTGGGGATGAATGAGCAGTTCTTC. This gives the protein CASTPHGTGVILGMNEQFF. The chain uses TRBV28 and TRBJ2-1, with TRBD1 matching over 10 bases. Germline V gene lookup returns CDR1 MDHEN and CDR2 SYDVKM. With V trimmed by 7 bases and J by 7 bases, 22 bases remained unmatched. The CDR3 spans 19 residues. Variable domain in full (rest from reference TRBV28 and TRBJ2-1): DVKVTQSSRYLVKRTGEKVFLECVQDMDHENMFWYRQDPGLGLRLIYFSYDVKMKEKGDIPEGYSVSREKKERFSLILESASTNQTSMYLCASTPHGTGVILGMNEQFFGPGTRLTVL.

The chain has TRBV7-2 and TRBJ1-3; D is unclear. CDR1 SGHTA and CDR2 FQGNSA come from the germline V gene. Trimming took 3 bases from V and 6 from J, leaving 12 bases between them. The CDR3 is 14 residues long. CDR3 amino acids: CASSFLGVENTIYF. In nucleotides, the CDR3 is TGTGCCAGCAGCTTTCTCGGAGTTGAAAACACCATATATTTT. The whole variable domain, filled in from reference TRBV7-2 and TRBJ1-3, reads GAGVSQSPSNKVTEKGKDVELRCDPISGHTALYWYRQSLGQGLEFLIYFQGNSAPDKSGLPSDRFSAERTGGSVSTLTIQRTQQEDSAVYLCASSFLGVENTIYFGEGSWLTVV.

The chain couples TRBV4-3 to TRBJ1-6; 9 nucleotides line up with TRBD1. The V gene end was trimmed by 4 bases and the J gene end by 8 bases; junction bases not matched to a gene: 3. CDR1 and CDR2 (germline): LGHNA, YSLEER. There are 14 residues in the CDR3. CDR3 in DNA: TGCGCCAGCAGCCCGTGGACAGGGGATTCACCCCTCCACTTT. The encoded protein is CASSPWTGDSPLHF.

This sequence joins TRBV30 and TRBJ2-1; D call uncertain. From germline, CDR1 is GTSNPN and CDR2 SVGIG (reference sequence). The CDR3 sequence is 14 residues long. V lost 2 bases to trimming and J lost 2 bases, with 10 bases between them. The CDR3 sequence is CAWSRSRTYNEQFF. In DNA, the CDR3 is TGTGCCTGGAGTAGGAGCCGAACCTACAATGAGCAGTTCTTC.

The chain combines TRBV5-4 with TRBJ1-1, with TRBD1 matching 7 bases. Germline trimming cut 3 bases from V and 2 bases from J; bases unmatched to any gene: 4. Germline-derived CDR1 and CDR2 are SGHNT and YYREEE (reference sequence). This CDR3 contains 14 residues. The CDR3 reads CASSWGTENTEAFF. The CDR3 nucleotides read TGTGCCAGCAGCTGGGGGACAGAAAACACTGAAGCTTTCTTT.

The chain joins TRBV6-5 to TRBJ2-7; tentative D call: TRBD2 (5 bases). Trimming stripped 6 bases from V and 0 bases from J, with 15 bases between. This CDR3 region has 15 residues. Germline V gives CDR1 MNHEY, CDR2 SVGAGI. In nucleotides, the CDR3 is TGTGCCAGCAGACCGAACGGGGTCAGCTCCTACGAGCAGTACTTC. This codes for CASRPNGVSSYEQYF.

This chain joins TRBV6-4 and TRBJ1-1; D gene ambiguous. This CDR3 is 13 amino acids long. In germline, CDR1 is MRHNA, CDR2 SNTAGT. The V end was cut by 3 bases, the J end by 1 base, with 6 bases between. CDR3 sequence: CASSEEGNTEAFF. The CDR3 nucleotides are TGTGCCAGCAGTGAGGAGGGGAACACTGAAGCTTTCTTT.

The rearrangement links TRBV19 to TRBJ1-2; 10 bases map to TRBD1. Germline CDR1 is LNHDA and CDR2 is SQIVND (reference sequence). The CDR3 is 17 amino acids. Trimming removed 3 bases from V and 4 bases from J; junction bases left unmatched: 11. DNA for the CDR3: TGTGCCAGTAGTATGGCGGGACAGGGGTTGCTTTCCTATGGCTACACCTTC. Protein: CASSMAGQGLLSYGYTF.

V and J are TRBV18 and TRBJ1-6; D is undetermined. This CDR3 is 14 amino acids long. V lost 6 bases and J 7 bases, leaving 13 bases between the germline ends. Germline V gene lookup returns CDR1 KGHSH and CDR2 LQKENI. CDR3 sequence (DNA): TGTGCCAGCTCTGGAGGCCTGGGGAATTCACCCCTCCACTTT. Translated: CASSGGLGNSPLHF.

The chain uses TRBV10-3 and TRBJ2-1; D is possibly TRBD1 (5 bases). Germline V gene lookup returns CDR1 ENHRY and CDR2 SYGVKD. The CDR3 sequence is 12 residues long. Trimming removed 5 bases at V and 7 bases at J, with 9 bases between. The CDR3 sequence is CAISPSGNEQFF. The CDR3 nucleotides are TGTGCCATCAGTCCCTCAGGGAATGAGCAGTTCTTC.

The chain uses TRBV19 and TRBJ1-4, with D possibly TRBD1 on 6 matching bases. Looked up from germline, CDR1 is LNHDA and CDR2 is SQIVND (reference sequence). This CDR3 has 16 residues. The germline V and J ends were trimmed by 3 bases and 2 bases, with 13 bases remaining between them. CDR3 bases: TGTGCCAGTAGTATGGCAGGGGCCTCTACTAATGAAAAACTGTTTTTT. Its protein product is CASSMAGASTNEKLFF.

The rearrangement uses TRBV27 and TRBJ2-6, with a possible D match to TRBD2 (6 bases). V lost 10 bases to trimming and J lost 0 bases, with 13 bases between them. The CDR3 is 15 residues long. CDR1 MNHEY and CDR2 SMNVEV come from the germline V gene (reference sequence). The CDR3, as DNA: TGTGCCACGGGACTTGAGGGCTCTGGGGCCAACGTCCTGACTTTC. Protein sequence: CATGLEGSGANVLTF.

The rearrangement uses TRBV28 and TRBJ1-1, with 7 nucleotides matching TRBD1. CDR3 length equals 14 residues. V shed 2 bases and J 3 bases; nucleotides not matched to a gene: 3. Germline loops: CDR1 MDHEN, CDR2 SYDVKM. CDR3: CASSLRGLYTEAFF. Here the CDR3 DNA reads TGTGCCAGCAGTTTAAGGGGGCTCTACACTGAAGCTTTCTTT.

V and J are TRBV4-3 and TRBJ1-1; D is unresolved. The V gene's germline CDR1 is LGHNA and CDR2 YSLEER. V dropped 0 bases and J dropped 2 bases, with 7 bases sitting between them. There are 14 residues in the CDR3. The CDR3 coding sequence is TGCGCCAGCAGCCAAGACCAGGCAAACACTGAAGCTTTCTTT. This encodes CASSQDQANTEAFF.